The entry below describes one T cell receptor (beta chain). There is no known antigen for this receptor. Per-base qualities were not stored, and no clone one base away is much larger. The immunoSEQ hsTCRB v3.0 assay was used at survey level resolution for TRB variable region sequencing. The targeted TRB sequencing depth was about 35,000-55,000 T-cell genomes per sample. Pooled TRB libraries were sequenced on an Illumina MiSeq with a v3 150-cycle kit. On the study's bioinformatics: Analysis of repertoires was carried out in R inside a reproducible Nextflow workflow spanning QC, data transformation and analysis. LymphoSeq2, an R package for exploring AIRR-Seq data, was used to implement custom analyses. A few samples yielding fewer than 5000 total TRB sequences were excluded, leaving 188 analyzed HIV repertoires. Among the 170 to 200 HIV repertoires that were kept, 59 were collected before ART initiation and more than 120 were collected after ART initiation. Each repertoire was downsampled to 5000 TRB nucleotide sequences, and summary statistics were averaged across 100 downsampling iterations. TRB sequences were retained for analysis only if CDR3 regions of at least seven amino acids were present. Two measures captured diversity: a Shannon entropy-derived clonality score and the Gini coefficient. Repertoire networks linked the top 5000 CDR3 amino acid sequences whenever two sequences differed by an edit distance of one. Antigen specificity groups and MHC restriction were predicted for TRB CDR3 amino acid sequences with GLIPH2. Known CMV, EBV, HIV or tissue antigen associations were flagged by matching CDR3 amino acid sequences against VDJdb and McPAS-TCR. Pre-ART, post-ART and control groups were compared with Wilcoxon signed-rank tests and Holm-Bonferroni correction. In TCRdb, the immuneACCESS table is reduced to in-frame sequences with V and J assigned. These tables do not hold every clone; where another copy was compared, an unresolved V gene accounts for under half, and the others remain unexplained. That table gives V, J and clone size, and the DNA gave D and trimming. The sample has 25,000 to 35,000 clones on record, about 85% of them singletons. Roughly 7.3% of the sample is in the top ten clones.

This sample is part of a study of long-term antiretroviral therapy in people with HIV (dated by TCRdb to the early 2020s). As for the study more broadly: Collection of the earliest samples took place about a decade ahead of the 2015 WHO recommendation for immediate ART, at a time when ART was typically delayed until CD4 counts fell. A retrospective serial study tested whether ART initiation and durable HIV suppression were associated with changes in peripheral blood TRB repertoire composition and diversity. A total of about 200 cryopreserved PBMC samples were contributed to the cohort by 30 adults with confirmed HIV infection, with samples collected serially over a mean of about 6 years (range 1-12). Of the approximately 32 participants with HIV, roughly 10 were female. No cross-contamination during QIAcube processing turned up in test extractions that ran a monoclonal T-cell line alongside around 34 polyclonal samples. Study-level results and caveats: Compared with controls, HIV repertoires had narrower CDR3 length ranges, and the network structure pointed to an antigen-experienced repertoire that shifted only slightly toward naive after ART. At every time point, the repertoire was dominated by expanded TRB clones first identified before ART initiation, although this dominance fluctuated and, in many PLHIV, declined after ART. Because cell numbers in pre-ART samples were limited, unsorted PBMC were profiled instead of sorted CD4+ and CD8+ T cells. The samples span the years 2004 to 2017, and the ART regimens used may be less effective than current regimens. ART initiation was associated with a significant increase in TRB diversity, but diversity stayed significantly below transplant donor controls even after long-term ART. No data were available on ART adherence, viral resistance or therapy changes, limiting inferences about post-ART repertoire changes. Because PBMC availability was limited, only the TCR beta chain was sequenced, with no alpha chain pairing.

From V the trimming removes 4 bases and from J it removes 0 bases, while the gene matches leave 2 bases of the junction unaccounted for. The CDR3 contains 14 residues, cysteine and phenylalanine counted. This entry keeps only the CDR3 DNA: 42 bases, framed from base 1. CDR1 is given as SGHNT and CDR2 as YYREEE, both from the germline V gene (reference sequence). Participants were included only if at least one PBMC sample before ART initiation and at least two post-ART samples were available. All participants with HIV were treated in the United States of America. Before DNA extraction, cryopreserved samples containing about 0.9-11 million PBMC were thawed and washed. At the time of the earliest PBMC sample for each participant with HIV, ages ranged from about 23 to 60 years. PBMC samples from each participant spanned 1-4 timepoints before ART initiation and 2-8 timepoints after ART initiation, with a median of 7 samples. For every participant, serial HIV viral load, CD4+ T-cell count, ART history and demographic data were obtained. Genomic DNA was extracted from unsorted PBMC with a Qiagen kit on a QIAcube, processed in batches of 12 samples.

This receptor was taken from a man aged 50-59 years with HIV. The chain joins TRBV5-4 to TRBJ2-3, with 7 central nucleotides matching TRBD2. The sample consisted of unsorted PBMCs, taken about 5 years before starting antiretroviral therapy. The CDR3 corresponds to CASSRGVSTDTQYF. The base sequence is TGTGCCAGCAGCCGGGGGGTTAGCACAGATACGCAGTATTTT.